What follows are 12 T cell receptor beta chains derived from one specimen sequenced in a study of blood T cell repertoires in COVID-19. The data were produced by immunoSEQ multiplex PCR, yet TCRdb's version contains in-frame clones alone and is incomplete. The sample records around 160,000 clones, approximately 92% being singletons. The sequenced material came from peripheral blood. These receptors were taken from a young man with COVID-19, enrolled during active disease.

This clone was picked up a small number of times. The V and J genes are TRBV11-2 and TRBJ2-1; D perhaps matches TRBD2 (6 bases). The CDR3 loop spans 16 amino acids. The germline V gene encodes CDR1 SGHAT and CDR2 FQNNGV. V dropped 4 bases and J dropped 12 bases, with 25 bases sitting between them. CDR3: CASSSEGPRDQIGQFF. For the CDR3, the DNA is TGTGCCAGCAGCTCGGAGGGTCCCAGGGATCAAATTGGGCAGTTCTTC. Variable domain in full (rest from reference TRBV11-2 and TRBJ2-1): EAGVAQSPRYKIIEKRQSVAFWCNPISGHATLYWYQQILGQGPKLLIQFQNNGVVDDSQLPKDRFSAERLKGVDSTLKIQPAKLEDSAVYLCASSSEGPRDQIGQFFGPGTRLTVL.

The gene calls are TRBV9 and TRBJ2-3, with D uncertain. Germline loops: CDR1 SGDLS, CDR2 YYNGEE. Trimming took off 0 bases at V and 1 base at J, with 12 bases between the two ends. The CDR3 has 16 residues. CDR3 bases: TGTGCCAGCAGCGTAGAGCCTTTAAGTGGCACAGATACGCAGTATTTT. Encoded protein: CASSVEPLSGTDTQYF.

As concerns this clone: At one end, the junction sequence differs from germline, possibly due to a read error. In DNA, the CDR3 is TGTGCCAGTAGTACTGAACAGGGTGGGAATGAAAAACTGCTTTTT. Translated: CASSTEQGGNEKLLF. This sequence joins TRBV19 and TRBJ1-4, with a weak D call TRBD1 (6 bases). This CDR3 has 15 amino acids. Per the germline V gene, CDR1 is LNHDA and CDR2 is SQIVND (reference sequence).

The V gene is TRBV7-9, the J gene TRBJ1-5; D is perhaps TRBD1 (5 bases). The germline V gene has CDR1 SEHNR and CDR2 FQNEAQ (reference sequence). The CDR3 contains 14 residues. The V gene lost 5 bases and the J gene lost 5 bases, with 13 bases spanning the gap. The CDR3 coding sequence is TGTGCCAGCAGCCCCGGGCAGGGATATCAGCCCCAGCATTTT. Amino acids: CASSPGQGYQPQHF.

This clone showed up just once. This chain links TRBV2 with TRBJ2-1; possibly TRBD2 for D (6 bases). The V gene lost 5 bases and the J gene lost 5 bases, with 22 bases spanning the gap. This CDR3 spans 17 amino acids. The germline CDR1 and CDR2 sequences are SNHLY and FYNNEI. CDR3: CASSIPLRRRADNEQFF. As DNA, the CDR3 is TGTGCCAGCAGTATACCATTAAGGAGGAGGGCGGACAATGAGCAGTTCTTC.

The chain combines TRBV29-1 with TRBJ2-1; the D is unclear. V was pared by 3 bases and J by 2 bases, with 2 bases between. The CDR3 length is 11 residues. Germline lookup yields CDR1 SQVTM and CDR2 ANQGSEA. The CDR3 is CSVDAYNEQFF. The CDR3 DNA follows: TGCAGCGTTGACGCCTACAATGAGCAGTTCTTC.

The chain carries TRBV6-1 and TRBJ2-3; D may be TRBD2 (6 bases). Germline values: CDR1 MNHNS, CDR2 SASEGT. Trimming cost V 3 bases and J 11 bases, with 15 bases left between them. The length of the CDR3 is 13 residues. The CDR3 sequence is CASSEESRTMQYF. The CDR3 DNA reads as TGTGCCAGCAGTGAGGAATCTAGGACTATGCAGTATTTT.

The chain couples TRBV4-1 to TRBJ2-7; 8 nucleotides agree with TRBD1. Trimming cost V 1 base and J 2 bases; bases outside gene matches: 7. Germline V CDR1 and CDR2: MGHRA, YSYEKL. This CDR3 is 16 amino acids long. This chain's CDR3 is CASSQGDRTTTYEQYF. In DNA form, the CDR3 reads TGCGCCAGCAGCCAAGGGGACAGGACAACAACCTACGAGCAGTACTTC.

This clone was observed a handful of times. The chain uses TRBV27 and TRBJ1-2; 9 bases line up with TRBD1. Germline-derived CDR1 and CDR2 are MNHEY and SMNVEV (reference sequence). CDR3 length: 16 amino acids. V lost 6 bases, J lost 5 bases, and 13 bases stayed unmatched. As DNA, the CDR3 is TGTGCCAGCAGCCCCCCAGCGGATGGGACAGGGTATGGCTACACCTTC. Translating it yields CASSPPADGTGYGYTF.

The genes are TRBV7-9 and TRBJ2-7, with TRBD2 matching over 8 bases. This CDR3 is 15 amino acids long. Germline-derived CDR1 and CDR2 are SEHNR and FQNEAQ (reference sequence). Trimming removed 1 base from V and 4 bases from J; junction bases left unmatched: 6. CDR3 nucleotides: TGTGCCAGCAGCTTAGGCAAGACTAGCGTATACGAGCAGTACTTC. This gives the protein CASSLGKTSVYEQYF.

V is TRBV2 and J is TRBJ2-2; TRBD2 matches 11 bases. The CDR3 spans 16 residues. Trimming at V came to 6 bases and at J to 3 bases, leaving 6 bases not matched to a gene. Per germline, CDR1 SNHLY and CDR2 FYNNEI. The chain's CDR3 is CASRFLAGGHTGELFF. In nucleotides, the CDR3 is TGTGCCAGCAGATTCCTAGCGGGAGGCCACACCGGGGAGCTGTTTTTT. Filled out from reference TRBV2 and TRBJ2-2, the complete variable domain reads EPEVTQTPSHQVTQMGQEVILRCVPISNHLYFYWYRQILGQKVEFLVSFYNNEISEKSEIFDDQFSVERPDGSNFTLKIRSTKLEDSAMYFCASRFLAGGHTGELFFGEGSRLTVL.

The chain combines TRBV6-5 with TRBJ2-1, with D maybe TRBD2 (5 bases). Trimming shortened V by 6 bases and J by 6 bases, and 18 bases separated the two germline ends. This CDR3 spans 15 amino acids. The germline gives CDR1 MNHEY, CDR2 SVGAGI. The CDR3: CASSPERTVSNEQFF. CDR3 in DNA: TGTGCCAGCAGCCCCGAGCGGACGGTATCCAATGAGCAGTTCTTC.